This T cell receptor (beta chain) was identified during a study of blood T cell repertoires in COVID-19 (dated by TCRdb to the early 2020s). For the wider study: Samples covering the acute and convalescent phases of COVID-19 were provided by collaborators in the United States, Italy and Spain. The material from the prospective study consisted of cDNA or gDNA derived from T cells, B-cell-depleted T cells, or PBMCs. Deeply sampled blood TCRbeta repertoires from subjects exposed to, actively infected with, or recovered from COVID-19 were included in the dataset. The repertoires were released in a freely available public database intended as a resource for research on the immune response to SARS-CoV-2. Samples were obtained from the ongoing ImmuneRACE study (first 160 participants) and from roughly 1,300 subjects provided by 6 global collaborators. Sample metadata almost always included a de-identified subject ID, COVID-19 status, age in years and sex. HLA class I and class II types, where available, came from metadata supplied by the sample provider rather than from assay-based typing. What the study reported, not specific to this receptor: How much clinical and demographic metadata was included differed by source and by participant, and the metadata was provided uncurated.

Trimming takes 9 bases from V and 5 bases from J, and the germline ends sit 17 bases apart. The germline V gene provides CDR1 MGHRA and CDR2 YSYEKL. The CDR3 has 15 amino acids, counting the end cysteine and phenylalanine. The only DNA kept is the CDR3, 45 bases in frame from the first base. In regard to this clone: Its antigen is unknown. Qualities for individual bases were not recorded, and no much larger clone is one base off.

TCRbeta CDR3 regions were amplified from genomic DNA by means of the immunoSEQ Assay, a bias-controlled multiplex PCR. The published analysis was carried out like this. Nucleated cell counts per sample were estimated from amplification of reference gene primers within the assay. Sequence reads were collapsed and filtered to measure the absolute abundance of every unique TCRbeta CDR3 rearrangement. For each sample, productive Simpson clonality was calculated by taking the square root of Simpson's diversity index across productive rearrangements. This immuneACCESS table, as held by TCRdb, lists in-frame sequences with V and J called but not all clones. Of the missing ones, under half trace to an unresolved V gene in checked studies; the others have no known cause. V and J calls and clone size are those listed in that table; D and trimming were worked out from the DNA. Within this sample are 30,000 to 40,000 clones, with 90% of them counted one time only. The top ten constitute around a quarter of the sample.

Collaborating institutions collected whole blood in K2EDTA tubes following their own protocols. For TCRbeta analysis, collaborators shipped samples in one of three forms: frozen whole blood, isolated PBMCs, or DNA extracted from either of those sample types. This receptor was obtained from a man between 60 and 70 years old with active or convalescent COVID-19. The receptor chain draws on TRBV4-1 and TRBJ1-6; TRBD1 is perhaps the D gene, given 5 matching bases. The material sequenced was peripheral blood. The CDR3 region: CASRLQGSNNSPLHF. Read as DNA, the sequence is TGCGCCAGTAGACTCCAGGGCAGCAATAATTCACCCCTCCACTTT.